A single sample gave rise to the 30 T cell receptor beta chains below, sequenced in a study of T cell responses to AZD1222 COVID-19 vaccine. Sequencing was performed with immunoSEQ multiplex PCR; in TCRdb, only in-frame clones are kept and a portion is missing. Found here are 65,000 to 75,000 clones, under 90% of them singletons; the top ten hold 21%. The sequences come from peripheral blood, collected on day 0 of AZD1222 vaccination. All receptors derive from an adult in good health.

This clone came up a few times. The V gene is TRBV14, the J gene TRBJ1-6, with a weak D call TRBD1 (6 bases). There are 15 residues in the CDR3. Germline V gene lookup returns CDR1 SGHDN and CDR2 FVKESK. V lost 4 bases to trimming and J lost 7 bases, with 14 bases between them. DNA for the CDR3: TGTGCCAGCAGCCGAGGGACGGGACAAAATTCACCCCTCCACTTT. Residues: CASSRGTGQNSPLHF.

This chain joins TRBV1 and TRBJ2-1. TRBV1 counts as a pseudogene. The CDR3 is 17 amino acids. CDR3 bases: TGCACCAGCAGCCATGGCACCGGGCCGTGTATCTACAATGAGCAGTTCTTC. Translation: CTSSHGTGPCIYNEQFF.

The chain recombines TRBV12-5 with TRBJ2-1; 9 bases map to TRBD2. The germline V gene encodes CDR1 LGHNT and CDR2 FRNRAP. V shed 4 bases and J 0 bases; nucleotides not matched to a gene: 7. The CDR3 consists of 17 residues. CDR3 nucleotide sequence: TGTGCTAGTGGTTCGGCTCTAGCGGGGAGCTCCTACAATGAGCAGTTCTTC. It is translated as CASGSALAGSSYNEQFF. The full variable domain, in which reference TRBV12-5 and TRBJ2-1 provide the parts outside the CDR3, is DARVTQTPRHKVTEMGQEVTMRCQPILGHNTVFWYRQTMMQGLELLAYFRNRAPLDDSGMPKDRFSAEMPDATLATLKIQPSEPRDSAVYFCASGSALAGSSYNEQFFGPGTRLTVL.

The gene calls are TRBV5-1 and TRBJ1-2; D gene ambiguous. V lost 0 bases and J 4 bases, leaving 13 bases between the germline ends. This CDR3 comprises 15 residues. The germline V gene has CDR1 SGHRS and CDR2 YFSETQ. Written as DNA, the CDR3 is TGCGCCAGCAGCTTGGCCCGGGAAGTGGGCTATGGCTACACCTTC. Protein product: CASSLAREVGYGYTF.

This clone was observed at least ten times. J is TRBJ2-7 and V is TRBV11-2; 8 bases fit TRBD2. The V gene end was trimmed by 5 bases and the J gene end by 3 bases; junction bases not matched to a gene: 6. This CDR3 has 14 amino acids. Germline lookup yields CDR1 SGHAT and CDR2 FQNNGV. CDR3 protein: CASSAIREGYEQYF. The CDR3 region has the DNA TGTGCCAGCAGCGCCATACGGGAGGGCTACGAGCAGTACTTC.

This chain joins TRBV6-2 or TRBV6-3 and TRBJ1-4; TRBD1 matches at 9 bases. The V gene end was trimmed by 2 bases and the J gene end by 8 bases; junction bases not matched to a gene: 9. CDR1 MNHEY and CDR2 SVGEGT come from the germline V gene. The CDR3 is made up of 16 amino acids. The CDR3 sequence is CASSYPTGGLREKLFF. CDR3 nucleotides: TGTGCCAGCAGTTACCCAACAGGGGGCCTCAGGGAAAAACTGTTTTTT.

The chain recombines TRBV6-5 with TRBJ1-1, with TRBD1 as a possible D gene (5 bases). The CDR3 is 13 amino acids. V dropped 8 bases and J dropped 5 bases, with 15 bases sitting between them. Germline loops: CDR1 MNHEY, CDR2 SVGAGI. Here the CDR3 DNA reads TGTGCCAGCCAAAGGCCAGGGCAGACTGAAGCTTTCTTT. It yields the protein CASQRPGQTEAFF.

The V and J genes are TRBV29-1 and TRBJ2-3; TRBD1 aligns across 11 bases. CDR3 length: 14 residues. With V trimmed by 7 bases and J by 4 bases, 7 bases remained unmatched. CDR1 and CDR2 from the germline V gene are SQVTM and ANQGSEA. This CDR3 reads CSATGTGGSDTQYF. The CDR3 bases are TGCAGCGCCACCGGGACAGGGGGGTCAGATACGCAGTATTTT.

The chain uses TRBV7-2 and TRBJ2-2; D is unresolved. The germline V gene has CDR1 SGHTA and CDR2 FQGNSA. Trimming took off 1 base at V and 0 bases at J, with 6 bases between the two ends. This CDR3 has 15 amino acids. The chain's CDR3 is CASSLVHANTGELFF. DNA for the CDR3: TGTGCCAGCAGCTTAGTGCACGCGAACACCGGGGAGCTGTTTTTT.

V gene TRBV24-1 combines with J gene TRBJ2-7; D gene unclear. Per germline, CDR1 KGHDR and CDR2 SFDVKD. The V and J ends lost 6 bases and 5 bases respectively, with 7 bases between them. The CDR3 consists of 11 residues. CDR3 sequence reads: CATSLLDEQYF. The DNA for the CDR3 is TGTGCCACCAGTTTATTGGACGAGCAGTACTTC.

This chain connects TRBV27 to TRBJ1-1, with 7 bases lining up with TRBD1. The CDR3 length is 16 residues. Per germline, CDR1 MNHEY and CDR2 SMNVEV (reference sequence). Germline trimming cut 5 bases from V and 0 bases from J; bases unmatched to any gene: 9. CDR3: CASSLGTVRMNTEAFF. The CDR3 DNA reads as TGTGCCAGCAGTCTCGGGACAGTAAGGATGAACACTGAAGCTTTCTTT.

V and J are TRBV7-3 and TRBJ2-1; D gene ambiguous. The germline gives CDR1 SGHTA, CDR2 FQGTGA. The CDR3 covers 13 residues. Trimming stripped 8 bases from V and 6 bases from J, with 14 bases between. CDR3 DNA: TGTGCCAGCGGAGCAGGTATGGGCAATGAGCAGTTCTTC. Protein sequence: CASGAGMGNEQFF.

The CDR3 spells CASSPAGNNQPQHF. The CDR3 coding sequence is TGTGCCAGCTCACCGGCCGGGAACAATCAGCCCCAGCATTTT. The gene calls are TRBV18 and TRBJ1-5; D is undetermined. Per the germline V gene, CDR1 is KGHSH and CDR2 is LQKENI. Trimming shortened V by 3 bases and J by 3 bases, and 9 bases separated the two germline ends. The CDR3 totals 14 residues.

V is TRBV7-9 and J is TRBJ2-7; 7 positions match TRBD2. Germline V gene lookup returns CDR1 SEHNR and CDR2 FQNEAQ (reference sequence). Trimming removed 0 bases from V and 7 bases from J; junction bases left unmatched: 6. The CDR3 length is 14 residues. CDR3 nucleotide sequence: TGTGCCAGCAGCTTAGCGATGGCCGGGGGGGAGCAGTACTTC. Translating it yields CASSLAMAGGEQYF.

The V call is TRBV24-1, the J call TRBJ2-5, with 7 bases matching TRBD2. Looked up from germline, CDR1 is KGHDR and CDR2 is SFDVKD. V lost 5 bases to trimming and J lost 3 bases; unmatched junction nucleotides: 5. The CDR3 runs 14 residues. For the CDR3, the DNA is TGTGCCACCAGTGCGGGGGGAGATAAAGAGACCCAGTACTTC. Encoded protein: CATSAGGDKETQYF.

The chain has TRBV21-1 and TRBJ2-7; no DNA check was done on the table's D call, TRBD1. TRBV21-1 has pseudogene status. The CDR3 is made up of 13 amino acids. For the CDR3, the DNA is TGTGCCAGCATTGGGACAGGGATCTACGAGCAGTACTTC. Protein: CASIGTGIYEQYF.

This chain uses TRBV10-3 with TRBJ1-2; D gene unclear. The CDR3 totals 12 residues. Germline V gene sequence: CDR1 ENHRY, CDR2 SYGVKD. Trimming left V 0 bases short and J 3 bases short, with 2 bases between. This chain's CDR3 is CAISESDYGYTF. CDR3 bases: TGTGCCATCAGTGAGTCTGACTATGGCTACACCTTC.

V gene TRBV5-6 combines with J gene TRBJ2-5; D could derive from TRBD1 or TRBD2 (5 bases each). CDR1 is SGHDT and CDR2 is YYEEEE in the germline V gene. V was shortened by 4 bases and J by 5 bases, with 15 bases between the two germline ends. The CDR3 covers 14 residues. The CDR3 DNA reads TGTGCCAGCAGCCCGGGGCCCCAGAGCGAGACCCAGTACTTC. Translating it yields CASSPGPQSETQYF.

The J gene is TRBJ1-3, the V gene TRBV28; 8 bases align to TRBD1. Germline CDR1 MDHEN, CDR2 SYDVKM. V trimming: 2 bases; J trimming: 2 bases; junction bases outside the gene matches: 11. The CDR3 loop spans 18 amino acids. CDR3: CASSLRQTLTGAGNTIYF. For the CDR3, the DNA is TGTGCCAGCAGTTTACGCCAGACCCTGACAGGGGCTGGAAACACCATATATTTT.

CDR3 in amino acids: CASSQGGRGSYEQYF. The CDR3 region has the DNA TGTGCCAGCAGCCAAGGAGGTCGGGGGAGCTACGAGCAGTACTTC. V gene TRBV3-1 (or the pseudogene TRBV3-2) combines with J gene TRBJ2-7; possible D gene TRBD2, 6 bases. CDR3 length equals 15 residues. V lost 1 base, J lost 3 bases, and 13 bases lay in between. Per the germline V gene, CDR1 is LGHDT and CDR2 is YNNKEL (reference sequence).

The chain uses TRBV5-6 and TRBJ1-3, with unresolved D. Trimming cost V 1 base and J 0 bases, with 11 bases left between them. CDR1 and CDR2 (germline): SGHDT, YYEEEE. The CDR3 covers 16 residues. The CDR3 region is CASSLKAQYSGNTIYF. The CDR3 coding sequence is TGTGCCAGCAGCTTGAAAGCACAATACTCTGGAAACACCATATATTTT.

This clone was found a few times. The gene calls are TRBV28 and TRBJ1-5, with 9 nucleotides matching TRBD1. The CDR3 contains 14 residues. Germline loops: CDR1 MDHEN, CDR2 SYDVKM. V shed 5 bases and J 7 bases; nucleotides not matched to a gene: 6. CDR3 bases: TGTGCCAGCAGTCTGGGACAGGGATACCAGCCCCAGCATTTT. Protein product: CASSLGQGYQPQHF.

This chain links TRBV30 with TRBJ1-5; D gene unclear. The ends were cut back, 2 bases at V and 0 bases at J, with 11 bases in the middle. The CDR3 runs 15 residues. From germline, CDR1 is GTSNPN and CDR2 SVGIG (reference sequence). CDR3 bases: TGTGCCTGGAGTCTAACGGGATATAGCAATCAGCCCCAGCATTTT. Amino acid sequence: CAWSLTGYSNQPQHF. Based on the CDR3 plus reference TRBV30 and TRBJ1-5, the full variable domain is SQTIHQWPATLVQPVGSPLSLECTVEGTSNPNLYWYRQAAGRGLQLLFYSVGIGQISSEVPQNLSASRPQDRQFILSSKKLLLSDSGFYLCAWSLTGYSNQPQHFGDGTRLSIL.

The chain couples TRBV4-2 to TRBJ1-2; tentative D call: TRBD1 (5 bases). Trimming cost V 1 base and J 7 bases, with 16 bases left between them. Germline V gene sequence: CDR1 LGHNA, CDR2 YNFKEQ. The CDR3 runs to 15 residues. The CDR3: CASSQGSGTQGGYTF. CDR3 DNA: TGTGCCAGCAGCCAAGGTTCAGGGACCCAGGGTGGCTACACCTTC.

As to this clone: The same CDR3 is also encoded by other DNA sequences in this sample. The gene calls are TRBV10-3 and TRBJ1-1; unclear D gene. The CDR3 runs to 12 residues. Germline V gene lookup returns CDR1 ENHRY and CDR2 SYGVKD. V lost 3 bases and J lost 2, with 4 bases in between. DNA of the CDR3: TGTGCCATCAGTGACGCTAACACTGAAGCTTTCTTT. It specifies CAISDANTEAFF.

The rearrangement uses TRBV2 and TRBJ1-2, with D unresolved. The germline V gene encodes CDR1 SNHLY and CDR2 FYNNEI. The CDR3 has 14 amino acids. With 1 base removed from V and 4 bases from J, the gap between germline ends came to 10 bases. CDR3 residues: CASSEGTVIYGYTF. CDR3 coding DNA: TGTGCCAGCAGTGAAGGGACGGTAATCTATGGCTACACCTTC.

This sequence joins TRBV15 and TRBJ1-2; D gene ambiguous. V was shortened by 1 base and J by 2 bases, with 8 bases between the two germline ends. The germline CDR1 and CDR2 sequences are LNHNV and YYDKDF (reference sequence). This CDR3 region has 14 residues. The CDR3 region is CATSRGEVNYGYTF. The CDR3, as DNA: TGTGCCACCAGCAGAGGTGAGGTGAACTATGGCTACACCTTC.

This rearrangement joins TRBV2 to TRBJ1-4; D uncertain. Germline CDR1 SNHLY, CDR2 FYNNEI. Trimming removed 7 bases from V and 6 bases from J, with 9 bases in between. CDR3 length: 12 residues. CDR3 amino acids: CASTREDEKLFF. CDR3 DNA: TGTGCCAGCACAAGGGAGGATGAAAAACTGTTTTTT.

The V and J genes are TRBV19 and TRBJ2-1; D unresolved. This CDR3 contains 15 residues. V gave up 7 bases and J gave up 5 bases, with 18 bases separating them. The germline V gene has CDR1 LNHDA and CDR2 SQIVND (reference sequence). The CDR3 reads CASKLRQQRDNEQFF. DNA of the CDR3: TGTGCCAGTAAGTTACGTCAACAGCGAGACAATGAGCAGTTCTTC. Supplemented by reference TRBV19 and TRBJ2-1, the full variable domain reads DGGITQSPKYLFRKEGQNVTLSCEQNLNHDAMYWYRQDPGQGLRLIYYSQIVNDFQKGDIAEGYSVSREKKESFPLTVTSAQKNPTAFYLCASKLRQQRDNEQFFGPGTRLTVL.

The gene calls are TRBV18 and TRBJ1-1, with a tentative D call TRBD1 (6 bases). The CDR3 has 14 amino acids. CDR1 and CDR2 (germline): KGHSH, LQKENI. Trimming stripped 3 bases from V and 7 bases from J, with 15 bases between. The CDR3 reads CASSPRTEGIEAFF. The CDR3 DNA reads TGTGCCAGCTCACCCAGGACAGAAGGAATTGAAGCTTTCTTT.